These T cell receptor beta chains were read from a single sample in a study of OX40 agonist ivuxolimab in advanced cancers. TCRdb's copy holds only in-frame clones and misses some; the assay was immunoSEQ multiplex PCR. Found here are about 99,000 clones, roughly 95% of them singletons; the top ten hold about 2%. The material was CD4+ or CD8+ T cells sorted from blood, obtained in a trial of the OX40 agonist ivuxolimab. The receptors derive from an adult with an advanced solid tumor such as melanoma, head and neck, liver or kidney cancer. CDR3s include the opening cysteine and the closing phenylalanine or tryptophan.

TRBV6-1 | CASSERLAAGDEQFF
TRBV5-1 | CASSFEGAGYEQYF
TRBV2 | CASSESGNEQFF
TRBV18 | CASSPSTTPDQPQHF
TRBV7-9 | CASSPEGWYEQYF
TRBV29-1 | CSVDRGGELFF
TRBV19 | CASSIGQAYNQPQHF
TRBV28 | CASREEQGIGELFF
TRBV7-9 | CASSTLVGGNPPYNEQFF
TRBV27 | CASSFGADTQYF
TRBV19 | CASGLAGAHEQYF
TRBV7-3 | CASSLTSYEQYF
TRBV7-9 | CASSLALQGGYTF
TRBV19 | CASTTTPLDGYTF
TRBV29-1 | CSVARGSNGYTF
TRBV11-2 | CASSFDSDLSYEQYF
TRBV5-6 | CASSLVGGEAFF
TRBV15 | CATSRTGGEETQYF
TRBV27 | CASKAGGYSNQPQHF
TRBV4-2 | CASSHHTSGSGSLDNEQFF
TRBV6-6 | CASSRGNTDTQYF
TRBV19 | CASSIGQGNQPQHF
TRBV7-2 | CASSISSGRPDTQYF
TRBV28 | CASSPISQPSNTEAFF
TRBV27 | CASSSLPGTGEQETQYF
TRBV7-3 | CASSLLGTGSYEQYF
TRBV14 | CASSQLAGTSYEQYF
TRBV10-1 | CASSGDIWETQYF
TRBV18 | CASSPQDRGSYEQYF
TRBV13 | CASSSRTDLNTEAFF
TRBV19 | CASSIVQGGGELFF
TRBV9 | CASSGTGAPSTDTQYF
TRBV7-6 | CASSLVFLAGGVNEQFF
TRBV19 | CASSRTDTYNSPLHF
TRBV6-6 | CASSYSDGAVNSPLHF
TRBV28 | CASRATSGKTYEQYF
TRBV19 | CASSIGYSDNEQFF
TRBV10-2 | CASIPGGTNTGELFF
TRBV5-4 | CASSQGTLTEQFF
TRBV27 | CASSLGAGVEQYF
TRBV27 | CASRTRQTDTYNEQFF
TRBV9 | CASSVDSYEQYF
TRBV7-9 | CASSLNSNQPQHF
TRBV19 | CASSIVPVNQPQHF
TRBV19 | CASKLKSEVPYEQYF
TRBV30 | CAWSIPSVRGQPQHF
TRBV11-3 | CASSLDGTSTYNEQFF
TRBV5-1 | CASSSPLAGSYNEQFF
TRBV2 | CASSGTPLMDYNEQFF